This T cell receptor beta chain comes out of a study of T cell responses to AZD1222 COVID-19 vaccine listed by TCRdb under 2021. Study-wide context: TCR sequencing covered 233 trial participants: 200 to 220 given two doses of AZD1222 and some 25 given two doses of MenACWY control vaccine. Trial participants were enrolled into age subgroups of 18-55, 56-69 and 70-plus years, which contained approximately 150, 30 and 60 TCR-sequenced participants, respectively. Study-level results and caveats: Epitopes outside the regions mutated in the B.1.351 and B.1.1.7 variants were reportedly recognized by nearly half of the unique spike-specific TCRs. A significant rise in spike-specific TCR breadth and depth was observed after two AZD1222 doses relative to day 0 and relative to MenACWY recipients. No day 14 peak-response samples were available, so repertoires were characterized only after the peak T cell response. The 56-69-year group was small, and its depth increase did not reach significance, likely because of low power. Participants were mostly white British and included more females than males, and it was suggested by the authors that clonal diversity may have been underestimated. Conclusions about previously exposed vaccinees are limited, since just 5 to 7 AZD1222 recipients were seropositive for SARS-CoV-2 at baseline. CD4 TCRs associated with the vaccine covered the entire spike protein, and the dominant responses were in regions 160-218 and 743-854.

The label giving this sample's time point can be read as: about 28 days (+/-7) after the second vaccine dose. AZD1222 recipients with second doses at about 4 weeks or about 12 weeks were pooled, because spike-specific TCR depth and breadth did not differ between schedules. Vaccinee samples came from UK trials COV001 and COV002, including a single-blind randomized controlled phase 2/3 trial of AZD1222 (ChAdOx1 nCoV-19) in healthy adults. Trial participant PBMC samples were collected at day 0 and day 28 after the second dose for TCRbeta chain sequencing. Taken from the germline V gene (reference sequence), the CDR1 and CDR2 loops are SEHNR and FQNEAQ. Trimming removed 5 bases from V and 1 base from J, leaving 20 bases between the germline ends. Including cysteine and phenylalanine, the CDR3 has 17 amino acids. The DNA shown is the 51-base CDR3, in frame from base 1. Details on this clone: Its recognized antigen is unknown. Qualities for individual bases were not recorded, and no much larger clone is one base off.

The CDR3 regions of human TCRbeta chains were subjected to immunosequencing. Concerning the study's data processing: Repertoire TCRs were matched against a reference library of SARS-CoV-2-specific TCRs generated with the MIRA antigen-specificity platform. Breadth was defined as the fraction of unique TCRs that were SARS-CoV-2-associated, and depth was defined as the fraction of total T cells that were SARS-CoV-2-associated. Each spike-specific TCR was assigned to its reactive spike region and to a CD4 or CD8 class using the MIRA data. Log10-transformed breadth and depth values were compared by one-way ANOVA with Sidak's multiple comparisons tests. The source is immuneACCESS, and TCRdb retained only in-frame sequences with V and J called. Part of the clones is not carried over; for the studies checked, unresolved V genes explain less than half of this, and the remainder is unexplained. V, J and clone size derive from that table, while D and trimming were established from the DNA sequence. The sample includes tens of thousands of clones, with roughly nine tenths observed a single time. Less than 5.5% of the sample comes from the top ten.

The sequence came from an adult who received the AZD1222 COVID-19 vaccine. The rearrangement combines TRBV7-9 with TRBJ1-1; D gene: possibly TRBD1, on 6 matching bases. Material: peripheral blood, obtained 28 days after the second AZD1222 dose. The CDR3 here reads CASSHPPGQGPNTEAFF. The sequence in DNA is TGTGCCAGCAGCCATCCCCCTGGCCAGGGGCCGAACACTGAAGCTTTCTTT.